This TCR beta chain originates from a study of blood T cell repertoires in COVID-19. Study overall: The cDNA or gDNA used as material had been derived from T cells, B-cell-depleted T cells, or PBMCs.

Germline V gene sequence: CDR1 SNHLY, CDR2 FYNNEI. V shed 7 bases and J shed 5 bases, with 11 bases lying between them. The CDR3 totals 12 residues. In the authors' methods: Counts of nucleated cells, estimated from reference gene primer amplification, were obtained. Sequencing used immunoSEQ multiplex PCR; TCRdb keeps in-frame clones, though not all of them. V, J and clone size reflect that table, while D and trimming were determined from the DNA. The table shows 450,000 to 500,000 clones, with around nine tenths occurring only once. Cohorts were based on clinical histories the participants reported.

The sample was PBMCs or T cells enriched from blood (not recorded which). This receptor was identified in a woman aged 60-70 years who had recovered from COVID-19. V usage is TRBV2 and J usage is TRBJ1-2; D remains unclear. The CDR3 spells CASKMGGYGYTF. CDR3 coding DNA: TGTGCCAGCAAGATGGGAGGTTATGGCTACACCTTC.